This T cell receptor beta chain was recorded in a study of T-cell memory formation after mild COVID-19. Study outcomes and limitations: The main location of contracting CD4+ clones was CM and EM, and that of contracting CD8+ clones was EMRA.

Constant-segment-primed 5'RACE gave TCR alpha and TCR beta cDNA libraries with sample barcodes and UMIs. In TCRdb, the 5' RACE reads were re-called with MiXCR into one record per CDR3 protein. The sample includes about 49,000 distinct CDR3 sequences, around 7% seen only once; the top ten take roughly 1.4%. In this sample, this clonotype turned up a few times. Its antigen remains unidentified. In germline, CDR1 is SGHNT, CDR2 YYREEE (reference sequence). The length of the CDR3 is 16 residues. V gave up 0 bases and J gave up 5 bases; unmatched junction bases: 8. The sample comprised PBMCs or a T cell subset sorted from them (not recorded which). The rearrangement links TRBV5-4 to TRBJ2-1; 7 bases agree with TRBD1. The origin of this receptor is a man between 18 and 35 years old who had mild COVID-19 (a few samples of this study predate the infection). Cell type and time point are not known. This chain's CDR3 is CASSLGQGGVNNEQFF. CDR3 DNA: TGTGCCAGCAGCTTGGGACAGGGTGGGGTTAACAATGAGCAGTTCTTC.